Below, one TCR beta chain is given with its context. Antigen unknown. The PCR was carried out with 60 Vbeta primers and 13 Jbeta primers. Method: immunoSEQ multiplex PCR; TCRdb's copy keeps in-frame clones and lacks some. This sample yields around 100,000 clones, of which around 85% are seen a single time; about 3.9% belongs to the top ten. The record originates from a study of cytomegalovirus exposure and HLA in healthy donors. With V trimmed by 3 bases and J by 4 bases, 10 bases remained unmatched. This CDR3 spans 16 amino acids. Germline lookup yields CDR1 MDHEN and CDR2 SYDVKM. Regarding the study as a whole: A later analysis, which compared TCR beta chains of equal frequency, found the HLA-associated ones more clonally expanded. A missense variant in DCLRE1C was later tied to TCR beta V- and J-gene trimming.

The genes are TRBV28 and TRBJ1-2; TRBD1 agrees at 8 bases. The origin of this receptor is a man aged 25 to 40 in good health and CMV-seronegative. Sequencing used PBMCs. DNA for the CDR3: TGTGCCAGCAGTTTTCCGGCAGGGGGCGTACGCTATGGCTACACCTTC. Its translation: CASSFPAGGVRYGYTF.